This TCR beta chain was captured in a study of T cells in localized non-small cell lung cancer. Study-wide results and limits: Uninvolved adjacent lung had higher T cell clonality than tumor and all other tissues. Out of the top 100 tumor clones, a median approximately 57 were seen in adjacent lung. Greater T cell density in blood accompanied longer overall survival.

The germline V gene has CDR1 SGHRS and CDR2 YFSETQ. Trimming took 4 bases from V and 7 from J; bases not matched to a gene: 8. The CDR3 spans 14 residues. Clones were read by immunoSEQ multiplex PCR, and TCRdb kept only the in-frame ones, dropping some. The sample lists about 2,600 clones, 37% occurring once. This clone was seen a few times. As yet, its antigen is unknown. Material: normal lung tissue next to the tumor, obtained before any cancer treatment. V gene TRBV5-1 combines with J gene TRBJ1-5; 7 positions match TRBD1. This clonotype was obtained from a woman aged 40-69 years with stage II squamous cell lung carcinoma. For the CDR3, the DNA is TGCGCCAGCAGCGAAGAAGGGGGCGGCCAGCCCCAGCATTTT. Translating it yields CASSEEGGGQPQHF.